This T cell receptor beta chain was obtained from a study of OX40 agonist ivuxolimab in advanced cancers. Study-wide context: Cohort: 82.7% men, mean age approximately 66, aged about 20 to 90. It was permissible to have had prior anti-PD-1, anti-PD-L1 or anti-CTLA-4 therapy, and about 40% had some. Overall study findings and caveats: CD4+ and CD8+ T cells in blood underwent clonal expansion by week 6 at 0.1 to 3.0 mg/kg.

The table came from immunoSEQ multiplex PCR; TCRdb's copy has only in-frame clones and leaves some out. The sample shows fewer than 45,000 clones, 88% of them seen only once. V was pared by 6 bases and J by 2 bases, with 20 bases between. The CDR3 contains 16 residues. Only one count was recorded for this clone. Its specificity is not known. The sample here was CD4+ or CD8+ T cells sorted from blood, taken in a trial of the OX40 agonist ivuxolimab. This chain uses TRBV23-1 with TRBJ2-7, with TRBD1 as a possible D gene (5 bases). TRBV23-1 is placed among ORFs of uncertain function. This clonotype originated in an adult with an advanced solid tumor such as melanoma, head and neck, liver or kidney cancer. CDR3 loop: CASRYRYRIGTYEQYF. Here the CDR3 DNA reads TGCGCCAGCAGATACAGATACAGGATTGGCACCTACGAGCAGTACTTC.